The 22 T cell receptor beta chains in this list originate from one sample, sequenced in a study of early T cells in non-severe SARS-CoV-2 infection. TCRdb reprocessed the 5' RACE reads with MiXCR, giving one entry per CDR3 protein. The profile shows fewer than 55,000 distinct CDR3 sequences, about 10% of them singletons. Material: whole blood. All receptors derive from an adult who was a healthcare worker with PCR-confirmed SARS-CoV-2 infection or an uninfected control (not recorded which).

CDR3 sequence: CSARRGGIQYF. The CDR3 DNA follows: TGCAGTGCTCGGAGGGGCGGCATTCAGTACTTC. V gene TRBV20-1 combines with J gene TRBJ2-4; TRBD2 is a possible D gene (6 bases). V lost 5 bases to trimming and J lost 9 bases, with 11 bases between them. This CDR3 region has 11 residues. CDR1 and CDR2 from the germline V gene are DFQATT and SNEGSKA (reference sequence).

This clonotype appeared many times. The chain employs TRBV11-2 and TRBJ2-5; unclear D gene. Trimming shortened V by 1 base and J by 5 bases, and 14 bases separated the two germline ends. CDR1 and CDR2 (germline): SGHAT, FQNNGV. The CDR3 sequence is 15 residues long. The CDR3 DNA reads as TGTGCCAGCAGCTTAGCGCAAGGCCGCCGGGAGACCCAGTACTTC. This translates into CASSLAQGRRETQYF.

V usage is TRBV7-2 and J usage is TRBJ1-2; TRBD1 might be the D (5 bases). From germline, CDR1 is SGHTA and CDR2 FQGNSA. This CDR3 has 13 amino acids. Trimming took 4 bases from V and 7 from J, leaving 13 bases between them. Written as DNA, the CDR3 is TGTGCCAGCAGCTGGTTACAGGACTCTGGCTACACCTTC. Translation: CASSWLQDSGYTF. The full variable domain, rest sourced from reference TRBV7-2 and TRBJ1-2, is GAGVSQSPSNKVTEKGKDVELRCDPISGHTALYWYRQSLGQGLEFLIYFQGNSAPDKSGLPSDRFSAERTGGSVSTLTIQRTQQEDSAVYLCASSWLQDSGYTFGSGTRLTVV.

The chain is built from TRBV6-2 or TRBV6-3 and TRBJ1-1, with D unclear. The CDR3 is 14 residues long. Germline V lookup: CDR1 MNHEY, CDR2 SVGEGT. The germline V and J ends were trimmed by 0 bases and 2 bases, with 7 bases remaining between them. The CDR3 reads CASSYSMRNTEAFF. Written as DNA, the CDR3 is TGTGCCAGCAGTTACTCGATGAGAAACACTGAAGCTTTCTTT.

This sequence joins TRBV7-9 and TRBJ1-4; D may be TRBD1 (6 bases). Trimming cost V 0 bases and J 5 bases, with 16 bases left between them. Germline V CDR1 and CDR2: SEHNR, FQNEAQ (reference sequence). The CDR3 has 17 amino acids. CDR3 DNA sequence: TGTGCCAGCAGCTTAGCGGGGACGGGGACAAAGAATGAAAAACTGTTTTTT. Translating it yields CASSLAGTGTKNEKLFF.

The V gene is TRBV5-1, the J gene TRBJ2-1; D gene ambiguous. The V gene's germline CDR1 is SGHRS and CDR2 YFSETQ. Trimming took off 4 bases at V and 1 base at J, with 15 bases between the two ends. CDR3 length: 16 amino acids. Here the CDR3 DNA reads TGCGCCAGCAGCCGTGTGGGGTTAGGGTCCTACAATGAGCAGTTCTTC. This translates into CASSRVGLGSYNEQFF.

The J gene is TRBJ2-7, the V gene TRBV20-1; D is unclear. The germline gives CDR1 DFQATT, CDR2 SNEGSKA (reference sequence). The CDR3 has 13 amino acids. The ends were cut back, 4 bases at V and 0 bases at J, with 10 bases in the middle. The CDR3, as DNA: TGCAGTGCTACCGACTTCCTCTCCTACGAGCAGTACTTC. The encoded protein is CSATDFLSYEQYF.

The gene calls are TRBV6-6 and TRBJ1-5; TRBD1 is a possible D gene (5 bases). Germline-derived CDR1 and CDR2 are MNHNY and SVGAGI (reference sequence). CDR3 size: 17 residues. Trimming cost V 0 bases and J 1 base, with 13 bases left between them. CDR3 region: CASSYSRGRASNQPQHF. The DNA for the CDR3 is TGTGCCAGCAGTTACTCGAGGGGCAGGGCCAGCAATCAGCCCCAGCATTTT.

CDR3 sequence: CASRSQYSGYTF. The CDR3 coding sequence is TGTGCCAGCAGATCCCAATACTCTGGCTACACCTTC. J is TRBJ1-2 and V is TRBV7-2; no firm D call. Trimming took 6 bases from V and 7 from J, leaving 12 bases between them. This CDR3 region has 12 residues. Germline values: CDR1 SGHTA, CDR2 FQGNSA.

This clonotype has just a few counts. The V call is TRBV29-1, the J call TRBJ2-7; a weak D match, TRBD2 (6 bases). Trimming cost V 5 bases and J 5 bases, with 16 bases left between them. Germline CDR1 is SQVTM and CDR2 is ANQGSEA. CDR3 size: 13 residues. CDR3 loop: CSVPGVNQDEQYF. The CDR3 region has the DNA TGCAGCGTTCCGGGGGTTAATCAGGACGAGCAGTACTTC.

Ten or more counts support this clonotype. The V gene is TRBV7-8, the J gene TRBJ1-5, with D unresolved. Germline lookup yields CDR1 SGHVS and CDR2 FQNEAQ. Trimming left V 5 bases short and J 9 bases short, with 11 bases between. The CDR3 runs 12 residues. CDR3 sequence (DNA): TGTGCCAGCAGCGAAATCGCGCGGCCCCAGCATTTT. It is translated as CASSEIARPQHF.

This clonotype was seen more than once but under ten times. The chain is built from TRBV6-5 and TRBJ1-4, with 9 positions matching TRBD1. V shed 5 bases and J 3 bases; nucleotides not matched to a gene: 4. The V gene's germline CDR1 is MNHEY and CDR2 SVGAGI. The CDR3 length is 15 residues. The CDR3 coding sequence is TGTGCCAGCAGTGGCGACAGGGGGTCTAATGAAAAACTGTTTTTT. As protein: CASSGDRGSNEKLFF.

This clonotype occurred many times. The chain joins TRBV7-2 to TRBJ2-7; 13 nucleotides align to TRBD2. Germline V gene sequence: CDR1 SGHTA, CDR2 FQGNSA. The CDR3 totals 16 residues. J was trimmed by 4 bases and V by 4 bases; bases with no gene match: 7. DNA of the CDR3: TGTGCCAGCAGCTACGAAAGACTAGCGGGGGGATACGAGCAGTACTTC. Translation: CASSYERLAGGYEQYF.

There are many counts of this clonotype. The V call is TRBV5-4, the J call TRBJ2-3, with D unclear. V dropped 0 bases and J dropped 5 bases, with 4 bases sitting between them. CDR1 is SGHNT and CDR2 is YYREEE in the germline V gene (reference sequence). CDR3 size: 12 residues. CDR3 amino acids: CASSLEGDTQYF. The CDR3 bases are TGTGCCAGCAGCTTGGAAGGAGATACGCAGTATTTT.

Ten or more counts support this clonotype. The CDR3 sequence: CASKTSGSSYNEQFF. CDR3 in DNA: TGTGCCAGCAAGACTAGCGGGAGCTCCTACAATGAGCAGTTCTTC. V is TRBV27 and J is TRBJ2-1; 12 bases agree with TRBD2. Germline-derived CDR1 and CDR2 are MNHEY and SMNVEV (reference sequence). This CDR3 has 15 residues. J lost 0 bases, V lost 7 bases, and 1 base had no gene match.

This clonotype occurred a few times. J is TRBJ2-7 and V is TRBV30; D is tentatively TRBD1 or TRBD2 (6 bases each). V shed 2 bases and J shed 1 base, with 12 bases lying between them. The CDR3 sequence is 14 residues long. CDR1 and CDR2 from the germline V gene are GTSNPN and SVGIG (reference sequence). The CDR3 loop is CAWSLGGPSYEQYF. CDR3 nucleotide sequence: TGTGCCTGGAGTCTCGGGGGCCCATCCTACGAGCAGTACTTC.

This clonotype was found many times. The J gene is TRBJ2-3, the V gene TRBV20-1, with 11 bases aligning to TRBD2. The CDR3 consists of 18 residues. Germline V CDR1 and CDR2: DFQATT, SNEGSKA (reference sequence). Germline trimming cut 0 bases from V and 4 bases from J; bases unmatched to any gene: 12. The CDR3 is CSARDGSGRALMSDTQYF. The CDR3 coding sequence is TGCAGTGCTAGAGATGGTAGCGGGAGGGCCTTGATGTCAGATACGCAGTATTTT.

This clonotype was detected many times. The V and J genes are TRBV4-1 and TRBJ1-5; a weak D match, TRBD1 (5 bases). Germline lookup yields CDR1 MGHRA and CDR2 YSYEKL. Trimming left V 0 bases short and J 0 bases short, with 9 bases between. This CDR3 region has 16 residues. CDR3 region: CASSQDRGYSNQPQHF. DNA of the CDR3: TGCGCCAGCAGCCAAGATAGGGGATATAGCAATCAGCCCCAGCATTTT.

This clonotype was counted at least ten times. This rearrangement joins TRBV24-1 to TRBJ2-3; 8 positions match TRBD1. CDR3 length equals 16 residues. Unmatched junction bases numbered 6, after V lost 2 bases and J lost 3 bases. Germline V CDR1 and CDR2: KGHDR, SFDVKD. The CDR3 DNA reads TGTGCCACCAGTGATTCAACTCGGACAGGGACAGATACGCAGTATTTT. Its translation: CATSDSTRTGTDTQYF.

The CDR3 coding sequence is TGCAGTGCTAGAGATTCGACCACGAACTACGAGCAGTACTTC. Protein sequence: CSARDSTTNYEQYF. The chain carries TRBV20-1 and TRBJ2-7, with D hard to call. Germline CDR1 DFQATT, CDR2 SNEGSKA (reference sequence). Trimming shortened V by 0 bases and J by 3 bases, and 12 bases separated the two germline ends. The CDR3 spans 14 residues.

The chain couples TRBV5-4 to TRBJ2-2, with 10 bases lining up with TRBD2. CDR3 length: 15 residues. V gave up 2 bases and J gave up 7 bases; unmatched junction bases: 5. CDR1 is SGHNT and CDR2 is YYREEE in the germline V gene (reference sequence). In DNA, the CDR3 is TGTGCCAGCAGCTTACGAGCGGGAGGGGACGGGGAGCTGTTTTTT. Its protein product is CASSLRAGGDGELFF.

The V gene is TRBV3-1, the J gene TRBJ2-7; D is ambiguous. Per the germline V gene, CDR1 is LGHDT and CDR2 is YNNKEL (reference sequence). Deletions cut 4 bases from V and 3 bases from J, with 7 bases between. There are 12 residues in the CDR3. For the CDR3, the DNA is TGTGCCAGCAGCCGTAGGAACTACGAGCAGTACTTC. It specifies CASSRRNYEQYF.